Only a few counts were recorded for the clone carrying this T cell receptor (beta chain). Its target is not known. The data derive from a study of T-cell reconstitution after alpha-beta-depleted transplantation in children. Unique molecular identifiers were used in preparing the TCRbeta library. TCRdb re-called the PCR reads with MiXCR, one entry per CDR3 protein. The table shows around 960,000 distinct CDR3 sequences, with about 30% occurring only once. Study-level results: After one year, T-cell counts and TCRbeta diversity mostly came from new T cells. As was reported, about two months after transplant, alpha-beta T cells came from several hundred expanded graft clones.

Germline V CDR1 and CDR2: MNHEY, SVGEGT. With V trimmed by 2 bases and J by 7 bases, 17 bases remained unmatched. The CDR3 has 19 amino acids. The sequence derives from a boy under two years old who had a stem cell transplant for SCID, so the T cells may come from the graft donor. This sequence joins TRBV6-2 or TRBV6-3 and TRBJ2-1; 10 positions match TRBD1. Material: PBMCs, mostly from graft donor cells, obtained 360 days after TCRalphabeta/CD19-depleted stem cell transplant. CDR3 nucleotide sequence: TGTGCCAGCAGTTACCTCCCGGACAGGGGGTATATTATTTTGAATGAGCAGTTCTTC. This gives the protein CASSYLPDRGYIILNEQFF.